The T cell receptor beta chain under discussion was sequenced for a study of Tregs in tolerant kidney transplant recipients. Study-level results: Expanding Tregs on activated donor B cells appeared to best identify donor-specific TCRbeta clones. Some patients' samples used different primers over time, so nucleotide sequences weren't comparable.

This CDR3 comprises 16 residues. The germline CDR1 and CDR2 sequences are LNHDA and SQIVND (reference sequence). V dropped 5 bases and J dropped 2; count of bases not matched to a gene: 12. The nonmyeloablative bone marrow transplants came from related graft donors, with transient mixed chimerism. Worth noting for this clone: Its target is not known.

TCRdb keeps only in-frame clones here, not all; method: immunoSEQ multiplex PCR. The sample carries tens of thousands of clones, about 91% recorded once. The receptor comes from a human patient who received a combined kidney and bone marrow transplant. Some T cells may arise from the graft donor. Material: CD4+ T cells from blood (PBMCs), obtained 24 months after the transplant. The rearrangement links TRBV19 to TRBJ2-7; 7 bases are shared with TRBD2. This chain's CDR3 is CASSALGREITYEQYF. Written as DNA, the CDR3 is TGTGCCAGTAGTGCCCTGGGGCGGGAGATCACCTACGAGCAGTACTTC.